One sample yielded the 26 T cell receptor beta chains listed below, sequenced in a study of long-term antiretroviral therapy in people with HIV. Researchers ran immunoSEQ v3.0 at survey level. Here immunoSEQ multiplex PCR was the method, and the copy in TCRdb shows in-frame clones only, minus some. The sample holds 25,000 to 35,000 clones, approximately 84% seen once. The sample here was unsorted PBMCs, taken 2 years after starting antiretroviral therapy. The receptors here all came from a man in his fifties with HIV.

This chain joins TRBV13 and TRBJ2-2; 7 nucleotides agree with TRBD1. CDR3 length: 13 amino acids. V lost 5 bases, J lost 6 bases, and 3 bases stayed unmatched. CDR1 and CDR2 from the germline V gene are PRHDT and FYEKMQ (reference sequence). CDR3 residues: CASSQGGAGELFF. The CDR3 DNA is TGTGCCAGCAGCCAAGGGGGCGCCGGGGAGCTGTTTTTT.

This chain uses TRBV6-5 with TRBJ2-5, with 7 bases that match TRBD1. This CDR3 comprises 14 residues. The V gene end was trimmed by 6 bases and the J gene end by 6 bases; junction bases not matched to a gene: 10. Germline V gene lookup returns CDR1 MNHEY and CDR2 SVGAGI. CDR3 coding DNA: TGTGCCAGCAGGAAGACAGGGCTCGAACAGACCCAGTACTTC. It translates to CASRKTGLEQTQYF.

V and J are TRBV10-3 and TRBJ2-1; D not certain. The CDR3 covers 15 residues. The V end was cut by 6 bases, the J end by 1 base, with 13 bases between. CDR1 and CDR2 (germline): ENHRY, SYGVKD. Here the CDR3 DNA reads TGTGCCATCAGCCGGCTCAAGGGTTCCTACAATGAGCAGTTCTTC. Protein sequence: CAISRLKGSYNEQFF.

The rearrangement uses TRBV10-3 and TRBJ1-2, with 7 bases aligning to TRBD1. Germline V CDR1 and CDR2: ENHRY, SYGVKD. V trimming: 0 bases; J trimming: 7 bases; junction bases outside the gene matches: 5. The CDR3 has 14 amino acids. The CDR3 nucleotides read TGTGCCATCAGTGAGTCGACAGGGATCGCTGGCTACACCTTC. This translates into CAISESTGIAGYTF.

The genes are TRBV14 and TRBJ2-6; D tentatively fits TRBD1 or TRBD2 (5 bases each). Trimming stripped 3 bases from V and 0 bases from J, with 12 bases between. CDR3 size: 17 residues. Germline V gives CDR1 SGHDN, CDR2 FVKESK. CDR3 residues: CASSHGTAVSGANVLTF. CDR3 nucleotide sequence: TGTGCCAGCAGCCACGGGACGGCCGTCTCTGGGGCCAACGTCCTGACTTTC. The full variable domain, its missing parts supplied by reference TRBV14 and TRBJ2-6, is EAGVTQFPSHSVIEKGQTVTLRCDPISGHDNLYWYRRVMGKEIKFLLHFVKESKQDESGMPNNRFLAERTGGTYSTLKVQPAELEDSGVYFCASSHGTAVSGANVLTFGAGSRLTVL.

This clone has just one count. J is TRBJ2-1 and V is TRBV6-5; D gene ambiguous. This CDR3 has 11 residues. In germline, CDR1 is MNHEY, CDR2 SVGAGI. V dropped 5 bases and J dropped 5 bases, with 4 bases sitting between them. The CDR3 region is CASSDHNEQFF. DNA for the CDR3: TGTGCCAGCAGTGATCACAATGAGCAGTTCTTC.

The chain joins TRBV19 to TRBJ1-3, with unresolved D. Trimming took off 3 bases at V and 8 bases at J, with 11 bases between the two ends. In germline, CDR1 is LNHDA, CDR2 SQIVND (reference sequence). The length of the CDR3 is 13 residues. The CDR3 is CASSMGVLDTIYF. DNA of the CDR3: TGTGCCAGTAGTATGGGAGTTCTGGACACCATATATTTT.

This chain joins TRBV4-1 and TRBJ1-2, with 8 bases aligning to TRBD1. CDR1 and CDR2 from the germline V gene are MGHRA and YSYEKL. CDR3 length: 16 amino acids. V gave up 2 bases and J gave up 0 bases; unmatched junction bases: 5. Here the CDR3 reads CASSQRTGSPNYGYTF. CDR3 DNA sequence: TGCGCCAGCAGCCAAAGGACAGGGAGCCCTAACTATGGCTACACCTTC.

The chain carries TRBV28 and TRBJ1-1, with no clear D. V was cut by 5 bases and J by 14 bases, with 18 bases left in between. The germline V gene has CDR1 MDHEN and CDR2 SYDVKM. This CDR3 comprises 12 residues. DNA of the CDR3: TGTGCCAGCAGTCGACGCCTCGGATTGGGCTTCTTT. Its translation: CASSRRLGLGFF.

The chain combines TRBV7-8 with TRBJ2-1; D gene ambiguous. The CDR3 has 17 residues. CDR1 SGHVS and CDR2 FQNEAQ come from the germline V gene. V was trimmed by 4 bases and J by 0 bases, leaving 16 bases between them. This CDR3 is CASSSRMLRSSYNEQFF. For the CDR3, the DNA is TGTGCCAGCAGCTCCCGTATGCTGAGAAGCTCCTACAATGAGCAGTTCTTC.

This chain uses TRBV19 with TRBJ1-1; D ambiguous. V lost 5 bases to trimming and J lost 5 bases, with 9 bases between them. The CDR3 runs to 12 residues. CDR1 and CDR2 from the germline V gene are LNHDA and SQIVND (reference sequence). CDR3 sequence: CASSVGSTEAFF. CDR3 DNA: TGTGCCAGTAGTGTAGGAAGTACTGAAGCTTTCTTT.

This chain connects TRBV20-1 to TRBJ1-3; D is unclear. V lost 2 bases to trimming and J lost 7 bases, with 0 bases between them. CDR3 length: 9 residues. CDR1 and CDR2 (germline): DFQATT, SNEGSKA (reference sequence). The chain's CDR3 is CSARNTIYF. CDR3 DNA sequence: TGCAGTGCTAGAAACACCATATATTTT.

This clone was observed a handful of times. V and J are TRBV25-1 and TRBJ2-7, with 7 bases aligning to TRBD2. This CDR3 region has 15 residues. With 1 base clipped from V and 2 bases from J, the junction kept 5 bases outside the gene matches. Germline lookup yields CDR1 MGHDK and CDR2 SYGVNS. CDR3 sequence (DNA): TGTGCCAGCAGTGAATTCAGCGGGATTACCTACGAGCAGTACTTC. Encoded protein: CASSEFSGITYEQYF.

The genes are TRBV5-8 and TRBJ1-1; D remains ambiguous. The CDR3 sequence is 10 residues long. V lost 3 bases and J 5 bases, leaving 2 bases between the germline ends. Looked up from germline, CDR1 is SGHTS and CDR2 is YDEGEE. The CDR3 nucleotides are TGTGCCAGCAGCTGGACTGAAGCTTTCTTT. It codes for CASSWTEAFF.

This clone was picked up one time. The chain recombines TRBV12-5 with TRBJ2-2; D call uncertain. CDR1 is LGHNT and CDR2 is FRNRAP in the germline V gene. The CDR3 sequence is 11 residues long. The germline V and J ends were trimmed by 3 bases and 7 bases, with 3 bases remaining between them. CDR3 nucleotide sequence: TGTGCTAGTGGTTTCGGCGGGGAGCTGTTTTTT. Protein product: CASGFGGELFF.

The gene calls are TRBV4-1 and TRBJ2-7; the match to TRBD1 covers 9 bases. From germline, CDR1 is MGHRA and CDR2 YSYEKL. V shed 4 bases, J shed 1 base, and the junction held 11 bases outside the gene matches. CDR3 length: 17 residues. The CDR3 DNA is TGCGCCAGCAGCCTGACCCCTCCCGGGACAGGGTCCTACGAGCAGTACTTC. It translates to CASSLTPPGTGSYEQYF.

This chain joins TRBV7-9 and TRBJ2-3, with D maybe TRBD1 (5 bases). The CDR3 is made up of 14 amino acids. With 2 bases removed from V and 2 bases from J, the gap between germline ends came to 8 bases. Germline-derived CDR1 and CDR2 are SEHNR and FQNEAQ (reference sequence). The CDR3 nucleotides are TGTGCCAGCAGCTTATTAGGACACACAGATACGCAGTATTTT. It specifies CASSLLGHTDTQYF.

This sequence joins TRBV7-3 and TRBJ1-2; perhaps TRBD1 as D (5 bases). Germline CDR1 reads SGHTA; CDR2 reads FQGTGA. The CDR3 has 16 residues. V dropped 5 bases and J dropped 3 bases, with 19 bases sitting between them. CDR3 DNA: TGTGCCAGCAGCCTATCCCCGGGGGGGAACTACTATGGCTACACCTTC. Translated, it gives CASSLSPGGNYYGYTF.

The chain is built from TRBV28 and TRBJ1-1; weak D call: TRBD1 (6 bases). CDR3 length: 15 amino acids. V lost 1 base, J lost 1 base, and 10 bases lay in between. CDR1 and CDR2 (germline): MDHEN, SYDVKM. CDR3 sequence reads: CASSLSLGGNTEAFF. In DNA form, the CDR3 reads TGTGCCAGCAGTTTATCATTAGGGGGGAACACTGAAGCTTTCTTT.

With regard to this clone: The sample contains more than one DNA sequence encoding this CDR3. This chain connects TRBV18 to TRBJ1-5; D is perhaps TRBD1 (6 bases). V lost 2 bases to trimming and J lost 2 bases, with 7 bases between them. This CDR3 region has 14 residues. The germline CDR1 and CDR2 sequences are KGHSH and LQKENI. CDR3 DNA sequence: TGTGCCAGCTCACCAGCAGGGGGCAATCAGCCCCAGCATTTT. This codes for CASSPAGGNQPQHF.

This clone showed up just once. The gene calls are TRBV28 and TRBJ2-5, with 7 bases matching TRBD2. The germline gives CDR1 MDHEN, CDR2 SYDVKM. The CDR3 loop spans 13 amino acids. Trimming at V came to 11 bases and at J to 6 bases, leaving 12 bases not matched to a gene. The CDR3 sequence is CAGAASGTKTQYF. CDR3 nucleotides: TGTGCCGGCGCTGCAAGCGGGACCAAGACCCAGTACTTC. The full variable domain, in which reference TRBV28 and TRBJ2-5 provide the parts outside the CDR3, is DVKVTQSSRYLVKRTGEKVFLECVQDMDHENMFWYRQDPGLGLRLIYFSYDVKMKEKGDIPEGYSVSREKKERFSLILESASTNQTSMYLCAGAASGTKTQYFGPGTRLLVL.

V usage is TRBV6-5 and J usage is TRBJ2-2; 7 nucleotides align to TRBD1. Trimming took 5 bases from V and 2 from J; bases not matched to a gene: 5. Germline V gene sequence: CDR1 MNHEY, CDR2 SVGAGI. The CDR3 loop spans 15 amino acids. The CDR3 loop reads CASSGGQKNTGELFF. In DNA form, the CDR3 reads TGTGCCAGCAGTGGGGGACAGAAAAACACCGGGGAGCTGTTTTTT.

This clone appeared once. This rearrangement joins TRBV7-9 to TRBJ1-2, with D unresolved. The germline V and J ends were trimmed by 2 bases and 7 bases, with 11 bases remaining between them. The CDR3 length is 13 residues. The germline V gene has CDR1 SEHNR and CDR2 FQNEAQ (reference sequence). In DNA form, the CDR3 reads TGTGCCAGCAGCTTACTCGGGATTCTTGGCTACACCTTC. It translates to CASSLLGILGYTF.

The CDR3 DNA sequence: TGTGCCAGCGGTAGCGTGGCCGGAGCTTTCTTT. This sequence encodes CASGSVAGAFF. The chain has TRBV28 and TRBJ1-1, with D hard to call. The CDR3 contains 11 residues. Trimming pared 8 bases from V and 10 bases from J, leaving 14 bases between. CDR1 is MDHEN, CDR2 SYDVKM, per germline.

V usage is TRBV28 and J usage is TRBJ1-2, with D possibly being TRBD1 (5 bases). Trimming pared 7 bases from V and 6 bases from J, leaving 15 bases between. The germline CDR1 and CDR2 sequences are MDHEN and SYDVKM. This CDR3 comprises 13 residues. The CDR3 is CASTRGAGDGYTF. The CDR3 DNA follows: TGTGCCAGCACTCGAGGGGCAGGCGATGGCTACACCTTC.

In its sample, this clone was seen a few times. A junction boundary mismatches the germline segment, possibly from a read error. The chain employs TRBV2 and TRBJ1-2; TRBD1 matches at 7 bases. CDR1 is SNHLY and CDR2 is FYNNEI in the germline V gene. The CDR3 has 13 residues. The DNA for the CDR3 is TGTGCCAGCAGCGAAGGACAGGTCTATGGCTACACCTTC. Protein: CASSEGQVYGYTF.